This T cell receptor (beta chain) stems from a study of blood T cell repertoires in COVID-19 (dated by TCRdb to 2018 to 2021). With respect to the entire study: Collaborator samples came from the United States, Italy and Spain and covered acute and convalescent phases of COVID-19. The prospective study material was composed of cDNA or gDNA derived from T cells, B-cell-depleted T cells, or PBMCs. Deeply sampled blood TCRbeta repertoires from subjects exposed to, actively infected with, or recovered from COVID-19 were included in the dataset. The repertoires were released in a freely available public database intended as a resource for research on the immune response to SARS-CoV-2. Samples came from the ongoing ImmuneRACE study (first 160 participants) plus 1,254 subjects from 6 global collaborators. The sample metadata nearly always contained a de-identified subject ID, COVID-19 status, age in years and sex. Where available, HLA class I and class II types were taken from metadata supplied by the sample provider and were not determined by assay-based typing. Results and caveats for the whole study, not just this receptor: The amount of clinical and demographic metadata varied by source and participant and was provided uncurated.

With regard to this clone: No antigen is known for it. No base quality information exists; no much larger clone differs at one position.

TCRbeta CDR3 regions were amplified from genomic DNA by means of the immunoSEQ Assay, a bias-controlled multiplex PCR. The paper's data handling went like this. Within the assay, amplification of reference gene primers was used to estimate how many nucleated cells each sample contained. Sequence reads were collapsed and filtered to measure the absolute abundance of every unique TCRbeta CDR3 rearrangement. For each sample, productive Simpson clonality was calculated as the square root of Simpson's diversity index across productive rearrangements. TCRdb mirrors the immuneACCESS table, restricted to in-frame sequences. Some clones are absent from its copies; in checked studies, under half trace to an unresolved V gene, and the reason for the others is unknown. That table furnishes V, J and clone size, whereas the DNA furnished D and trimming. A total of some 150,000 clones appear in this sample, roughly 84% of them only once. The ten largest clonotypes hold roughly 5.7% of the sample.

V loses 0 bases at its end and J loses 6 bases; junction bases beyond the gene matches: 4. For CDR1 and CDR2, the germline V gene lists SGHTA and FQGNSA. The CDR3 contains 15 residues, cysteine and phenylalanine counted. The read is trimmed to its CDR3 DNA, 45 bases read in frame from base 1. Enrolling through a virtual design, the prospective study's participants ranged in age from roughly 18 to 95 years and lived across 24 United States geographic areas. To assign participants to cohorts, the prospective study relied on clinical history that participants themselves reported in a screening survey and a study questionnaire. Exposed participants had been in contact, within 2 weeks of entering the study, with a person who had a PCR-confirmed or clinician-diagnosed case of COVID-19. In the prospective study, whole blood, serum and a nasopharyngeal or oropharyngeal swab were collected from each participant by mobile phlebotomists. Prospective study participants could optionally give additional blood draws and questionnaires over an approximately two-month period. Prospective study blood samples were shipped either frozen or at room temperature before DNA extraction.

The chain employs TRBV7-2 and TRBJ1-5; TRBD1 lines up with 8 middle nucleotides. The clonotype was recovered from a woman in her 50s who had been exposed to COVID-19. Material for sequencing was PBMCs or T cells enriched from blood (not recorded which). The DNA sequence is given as TGTGCCAGCAGCTTAGCCCAGGGGGCGCGTCAGCCCCAGCATTTT. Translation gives CASSLAQGARQPQHF.